This T cell receptor (beta chain) is from a study of T cells in Graves' hyperthyroidism and ophthalmopathy (dated by TCRdb to about 2019). Notes on the research overall: Peripheral blood samples were taken at initial diagnosis, before any treatment was given. TCR V-J signatures able to tell the groups apart were searched for in a discovery cohort of 90 to 100 patients, of whom more than 40 had Graves' ophthalmopathy and about 55 had stable Graves' hyperthyroidism. Prospective prediction of ophthalmopathy was tested in an independent validation cohort consisting of some 20 hyperthyroidism patients and about 17 patients who later progressed to ophthalmopathy. The 100 discovery patients were randomly split 7:3 into training and test sets. Thyroid tissue and blood T-cell repertoires from about 6 Graves' hyperthyroidism patients were also compared in the study. After sampling, hyperthyroidism patients received methimazole starting at 30 mg daily, and ophthalmopathy patients received high-dose intravenous methylprednisolone. The paper reports TCR Vbeta CDR3 sequencing of some 140 peripheral blood samples: over 40 ophthalmopathy, about 75 hyperthyroidism and around 17 progressor patients. Paper-wide results and their limitations: In validation, the model predicted progression to ophthalmopathy a median of about 6.8 months before onset, with 65% to 71% sensitivity and 72.22% specificity. Ophthalmopathy was separated from stable hyperthyroidism by a 13 V-J signature model, with 85% to 90% sensitivity and about 81% specificity obtained in cross-validation and 80%/75% obtained in testing. No statistical method was used to set the sample size in advance, and investigators knew the group allocation. Most expanded thyroid clonotypes (frequency above 0.001) were also detected in blood, suggesting blood repertoires may reflect thyroid immune responses.

TCR beta CDR3 regions were amplified from RNA transcripts. The first round of RT-PCR for the TCR CDR3 was performed with the HTBI primer set and the Qiagen OneStep RT-PCR kit. The libraries were constructed in a second round of multiplex PCR and then size-selected and purified. Libraries were sequenced paired-end with 100 bp reads on an Illumina HiSeq2000. The study's processing was this. Raw data were processed with SOAPnuke, discarding reads with adapters, uncalled bases, mean Phred below 15, or no exact constant-primer or identifier match. High-quality paired reads were merged with COPE v1.2.5, and unique nucleotide sequences were defined as clonotypes. MiTCR v1.1 was used to align the clonotypes against IMGT TRBV, TRBD and TRBJ reference segments. The analysis included only V-J combinations with a frequency above 0.0001, which together covered about 99% of the repertoires. The TCS score was defined as the ratio of F50 (clonal expansion) to E x V (chaos), calculated using BLOSUM62-based TCRdist between CDR3 peptides within each V-J. Welch's t-statistics and random forest reduced roughly 500 V-J features to 10 to 15, which were used in a naive Bayes classifier (R e1071). TCRdb reran the public reads through fastp at Q25 and MiXCR, keeping productive beta chains. Every distinct CDR3 protein forms one entry, paired with its most common genes and DNA. In this record, the V and J calls reflect TCRdb's handling and not the investigators' own analysis. Across this sample there are roughly 700,000 distinct CDR3 sequences, with 17% seen only once. 15% to 17% of the sample is taken by the ten largest.

Stable Graves' hyperthyroidism was defined as no progression to ophthalmopathy during 18 months of follow-up. Hyperthyroidism patients were newly diagnosed, had a disease duration of under 2 months, and were aged 18 to 65 years. Exclusion was applied to patients with uncontrolled infections, other autoimmune diseases, pregnancy or lactation. Diagnoses relied on clinical symptoms, serum thyroxine and TRAb, thyroid ultrasound and orbital computed tomography. PBMCs were isolated from 7.5 to 10 ml of fresh peripheral blood by Ficoll-Paque density gradient centrifugation. Total RNA was extracted using Trizol reagent, and RNA quality was assessed on an Agilent 2100 Bioanalyzer. Via the germline V gene (reference sequence), CDR1 is LNHDA and CDR2 SQIVND. From the cysteine through the phenylalanine, the CDR3 covers 16 amino acids. Only the CDR3 region is kept as DNA, spanning 48 bases read in frame from base 1. Germline trimming: 2 bases from V, 2 bases from J; junction bases outside gene matches: 7.

Points on this clonotype: Its binding antigen is unknown. Base quality data are lacking; no much larger clone is found one base away.

This sequence originates from a man over 45 with Graves' hyperthyroidism. Sequencing was done on a sample of blood. The V gene is TRBV19 and the J gene is TRBJ1-1, with 8 middle bases fitting TRBD1. The DNA sequence is given as TGTGCCAGTAGTATAAATTTACAGGGGGTCAACACTGAAGCTTTCTTT. This yields the protein CASSINLQGVNTEAFF. With the portions outside the CDR3 filled from the reference TRBV19 and TRBJ1-1 genes, the complete variable region becomes DGGITQSPKYLFRKEGQNVTLSCEQNLNHDAMYWYRQDPGQGLRLIYYSQIVNDFQKGDIAEGYSVSREKKESFPLTVTSAQKNPTAFYLCASSINLQGVNTEAFFGQGTRLTVV.